This T cell receptor beta chain derives from a study of circulating and synovial CD4+ cells in juvenile arthritis. Findings and limits, study-wide: Traditional Vbeta family usage analysis missed the pathogenic-like versus bulk difference. Deeper sequencing increased measured overlap with synovial clonotypes. CPL and bulk CD4 samples differed at least tenfold in T cell genomes.

Germline assignment: CDR1 MNHEY and CDR2 SMNVEV (reference sequence). The CDR3 consists of 14 residues. V shed 1 base and J 13 bases; nucleotides not matched to a gene: 9. Regarding this clone: Antigen unknown.

TCRdb's table, derived via immunoSEQ multiplex PCR, lists solely in-frame clones and lacks some. Altogether tens of thousands of clones are present, roughly 95% being singletons, with the ten largest covering less than 0.2%. The rearrangement joins TRBV27 to TRBJ1-2; 10 nucleotides align to TRBD1. The receptor comes from a human donor with juvenile idiopathic arthritis. Sequencing was carried out using CD4+ T cells from blood. This CDR3 is CASSLYGTGEEGTF. The CDR3 DNA follows: TGTGCCAGCAGTTTATACGGGACAGGGGAGGAGGGCACCTTC.